This T cell receptor (beta chain) was documented in a study of cytomegalovirus exposure and HLA in healthy donors. Points on this clone: The antigen remains undetermined.

The length of the CDR3 is 14 residues. 13 Jbeta primers and 60 Vbeta primers were used for the PCR. Assay: immunoSEQ multiplex PCR; the TCRdb copy retains only in-frame clones and omits some. The sample lists about 140,000 clones, 76% occurring once. Study-level findings and limits: Indistinguishability led to the exclusion of some V segments, TRBV6-2 and TRBV6-3 included. Overall, approximately 180 TCR beta chains were annotated as cytomegalovirus-associated.

Input material: PBMCs. The genes are TRBV21-1 and TRBJ2-1; the table's D call, TRBD1, has no DNA check behind it. TRBV21-1 is flagged as a pseudogene. This TCR was recovered from a female donor in good health and CMV-seropositive. The CDR3 reads CASPRGRGPDEQFF. The CDR3 coding sequence is TGTGCCAGCCCCAGGGGCAGGGGGCCGGATGAGCAGTTCTTC.